One and the same sample provided the 31 T cell receptor beta chains below, sequenced in a study of regulatory T cells in long-lasting Graves disease. Noted time point: newly diagnosed GD, antithyroid drugs for less than 3 months. With RNA extracted from PBMCs as input, the TCR library was made. In building TCR beta libraries, iRepertoire HTBI primers were used together with Arm-PCR of CDR3 regions. TCRdb used MiXCR to reprocess the multiplex PCR reads, holding one entry per CDR3 protein. The data contain 420,000 or so distinct CDR3 sequences, 16% of them seen just once; the ten biggest clones take up 23%. The same specimen was also included in a second study, on T cells in Graves' hyperthyroidism and ophthalmopathy.

The source was peripheral blood mononuclear cells (PBMCs), collected at new diagnosis, from a patient treated with antithyroid drugs. The receptors here all came from a woman younger than 35 with Graves disease.

This clonotype was detected many times. The CDR3 DNA sequence: TGTGCCAGCAGTCCCCCCGGTCATAAGAGCAATCAGCCCCAGCATTTT. Translation: CASSPPGHKSNQPQHF. The rearrangement uses TRBV28 and TRBJ1-5; unclear D gene. V was shortened by 5 bases and J by 1 base, with 15 bases between the two germline ends. Germline V gene sequence: CDR1 MDHEN, CDR2 SYDVKM. The CDR3 covers 16 residues.

This clonotype was detected ten times or more. V gene TRBV2 combines with J gene TRBJ1-5, with D perhaps matching TRBD1 (6 bases). The CDR3 runs to 16 residues. Per germline, CDR1 SNHLY and CDR2 FYNNEI. The V gene lost 5 bases and the J gene lost 3 bases, with 17 bases spanning the gap. The CDR3: CASSLDRTHSNQPQHF. The CDR3 nucleotides are TGTGCCAGCAGTCTTGACAGGACCCACTCCAATCAGCCCCAGCATTTT.

V and J are TRBV29-1 and TRBJ1-2; D is uncertain. CDR3 size: 11 residues. CDR1 and CDR2 from the germline V gene are SQVTM and ANQGSEA. Trimming shortened V by 4 bases and J by 7 bases, and 10 bases separated the two germline ends. The CDR3 region is CSVGPRGGYTF. Here the CDR3 DNA reads TGCAGCGTTGGCCCCCGGGGTGGCTACACCTTC.

The sample holds many counts of this clonotype. This rearrangement joins TRBV12-3 or TRBV12-4 to TRBJ2-3; 8 nucleotides match TRBD1. There are 16 residues in the CDR3. After removal of 5 bases from V and 3 bases from J, the junction contained 10 bases not matched to a gene. This CDR3 is CASSRRTGPGTDTQYF. In nucleotides, the CDR3 is TGTGCCAGCAGTCGACGGACAGGGCCGGGGACAGATACGCAGTATTTT.

This clonotype was counted at least ten times. The genes are TRBV3-1 and TRBJ2-3, with unresolved D. Trimming stripped 6 bases from V and 4 bases from J, with 8 bases between. The CDR3 contains 12 residues. Germline values: CDR1 LGHDT, CDR2 YNNKEL (reference sequence). The DNA of the CDR3 is TGTGCCAGCAGTCTATTCGCAGATACGCAGTATTTT. Protein: CASSLFADTQYF.

This rearrangement joins TRBV19 to TRBJ1-1; no clear D. Trimming took 0 bases from V and 5 from J, leaving 7 bases between them. This CDR3 comprises 13 residues. Germline V gene data show CDR1 as LNHDA and CDR2 as SQIVND (reference sequence). The CDR3 protein is CASSIERGTEAFF. The CDR3 bases are TGTGCCAGTAGTATAGAGAGAGGGACTGAAGCTTTCTTT.

On this clonotype itself: A clone one base away is much larger, so this may be a read error. The V gene is TRBV7-8, the J gene TRBJ2-7; possible D gene TRBD1, 6 bases. This CDR3 has 14 amino acids. V shed 7 bases and J shed 2 bases, with 15 bases lying between them. Germline V gene lookup returns CDR1 SGHVS and CDR2 FQNEAQ. In DNA form, the CDR3 reads TGTGCCAGCAACGAGCCACAGGGAACCTACGAGCAGTACTTC. Protein product: CASNEPQGTYEQYF.

The chain links TRBV5-1 to TRBJ2-2, with D maybe TRBD1 (5 bases). Germline-derived CDR1 and CDR2 are SGHRS and YFSETQ. The CDR3 is made up of 14 amino acids. The V and J ends lost 4 bases and 4 bases respectively, with 11 bases between them. For the CDR3, the DNA is TGCGCCAGCAGCCCGGACATCTCCACCGGGGAGCTGTTTTTT. This encodes CASSPDISTGELFF. Together with reference TRBV5-1 and TRBJ2-2, the CDR3 gives the full variable domain: KAGVTQTPRYLIKTRGQQVTLSCSPISGHRSVSWYQQTPGQGLQFLFEYFSETQRNKGNFPGRFSGRQFSNSRSEMNVSTLELGDSALYLCASSPDISTGELFFGEGSRLTVL.

This clonotype was found many times. At one of its ends the junction is not consistent with the germline gene, which may arise from a read error. The V gene is TRBV11-2, the J gene TRBJ2-1, with D maybe TRBD2 (6 bases). Germline V gives CDR1 SGHAT, CDR2 FQNNGV. The length of the CDR3 is 16 residues. Written as DNA, the CDR3 is TGCGCCAGCAGCCGGGTTGGAGGGAGCGGTTACAATGAGCAGTTCTTC. Translation: CASSRVGGSGYNEQFF.

The sample holds a few counts of this clonotype. This rearrangement joins TRBV6-2 or TRBV6-3 to TRBJ1-1; D unclear. The CDR3 has 13 amino acids. The V end was cut by 5 bases, the J end by 2 bases, with 9 bases between. Germline loops: CDR1 MNHEY, CDR2 SVGEGT. CDR3 DNA: TGTGCCAGCAGTATGTCAACAAACACTGAAGCTTTCTTT. Translated: CASSMSTNTEAFF.

This clonotype was counted ten times or more. The chain is built from TRBV5-5 and TRBJ1-1; TRBD1 is a possible D gene (5 bases). Trimming cost V 1 base and J 5 bases, with 9 bases left between them. The CDR3 has 13 residues. Germline V gene data show CDR1 as SGHKS and CDR2 as YYEKEE (reference sequence). CDR3 loop: CASSLIGDTEAFF. CDR3 nucleotides: TGTGCCAGCAGCTTGATAGGGGATACTGAAGCTTTCTTT.

This clonotype was seen at least ten times. This chain links TRBV6-6 with TRBJ2-7, with D perhaps matching TRBD1 (6 bases). The CDR3 runs to 16 residues. CDR1 is MNHNY, CDR2 SVGAGI, per germline (reference sequence). V was trimmed by 0 bases and J by 3 bases, leaving 15 bases between them. The CDR3 DNA follows: TGTGCCAGCAGTTACTCGGTTGGAGGACAGAACTACGAGCAGTACTTC. It specifies CASSYSVGGQNYEQYF.

The chain combines TRBV19 with TRBJ1-5; 7 bases align to TRBD1. The CDR3 loop spans 14 amino acids. Germline trimming cut 7 bases from V and 1 base from J; bases unmatched to any gene: 4. Per germline, CDR1 LNHDA and CDR2 SQIVND (reference sequence). The CDR3 is CASTAQGSNQPQHF. The CDR3 coding sequence is TGTGCCAGTACCGCACAGGGGAGCAATCAGCCCCAGCATTTT.

At least ten counts were recorded for this clonotype. The chain couples TRBV5-1 to TRBJ2-3; 7 bases match TRBD2. CDR1 SGHRS and CDR2 YFSETQ come from the germline V gene. CDR3 length: 14 amino acids. J was trimmed by 2 bases and V by 7 bases; bases with no gene match: 7. CDR3 DNA: TGCGCCAGCGGAAGGACTAGTCCCACAGATACGCAGTATTTT. This gives the protein CASGRTSPTDTQYF.

This clonotype was picked up many times. The CDR3 loop reads CASSLPRLAPNTGELFF. CDR3 bases: TGTGCCAGCAGTTTACCCCGACTAGCACCCAACACCGGGGAGCTGTTTTTT. J is TRBJ2-2 and V is TRBV28; 7 positions agree with TRBD2. The germline CDR1 and CDR2 sequences are MDHEN and SYDVKM. V was pared by 2 bases and J by 2 bases, with 8 bases of the junction left unmatched. The CDR3 length is 17 residues.

This clonotype turned up a few times. Possible read error: a much larger clone is one base away. This chain joins TRBV7-2 and TRBJ2-7; 9 nucleotides match TRBD1. The J call may be in error: the DNA end matches TRBJ2-1 better. Germline CDR1 is SGHTA and CDR2 is FQGNSA. The CDR3 runs 15 residues. CDR3 nucleotides: TGTGCCAGCAGCGGAGGGACAGGGCCACTCTACGAGCAGTTCTTC. This sequence encodes CASSGGTGPLYEQFF.

This clonotype was seen many times. The V call is TRBV30, the J call TRBJ2-3, with a weak D call TRBD2 (6 bases). The V gene lost 1 base and the J gene lost 2 bases, with 19 bases spanning the gap. Germline CDR1 and CDR2: GTSNPN and SVGIG (reference sequence). The CDR3 covers 17 residues. The CDR3 DNA sequence: TGTGCCTGGAGTGGAGTCGGAGGGCCGCCCCACACAGATACGCAGTATTTT. Encoded protein: CAWSGVGGPPHTDTQYF.

In its sample, this clonotype was seen many times. CDR3 sequence (DNA): TGTGCCATCAGTCGCCGGAGGCCAGGCGAGGGAGAGACCCAGTACTTC. Its protein is CAISRRRPGEGETQYF. V is TRBV10-3 and J is TRBJ2-5; perhaps TRBD2 as D (5 bases). CDR1 is ENHRY, CDR2 SYGVKD, per germline. The V gene lost 5 bases and the J gene lost 4 bases, with 20 bases spanning the gap. The CDR3 totals 16 residues.

This clonotype was seen ten or more times. The CDR3 spells CASRLLKNTEAFF. CDR3 DNA: TGTGCCAGCAGGCTCCTCAAGAACACTGAAGCTTTCTTT. V is TRBV28 and J is TRBJ1-1; no clear D gene. V lost 6 bases, J lost 1 base, and 9 bases lay in between. Germline V gives CDR1 MDHEN, CDR2 SYDVKM. The length of the CDR3 is 13 residues. The whole variable domain, filled in from reference TRBV28 and TRBJ1-1, reads DVKVTQSSRYLVKRTGEKVFLECVQDMDHENMFWYRQDPGLGLRLIYFSYDVKMKEKGDIPEGYSVSREKKERFSLILESASTNQTSMYLCASRLLKNTEAFFGQGTRLTVV.

The chain combines TRBV12-5 with TRBJ2-7; TRBD2 aligns across 14 bases. The J segment lost 2 bases and the V segment lost 4 bases, leaving 4 bases of the junction unmatched. Germline V gives CDR1 LGHNT, CDR2 FRNRAP. The CDR3 is made up of 16 amino acids. The CDR3: CASGSRLAGGPYEQYF. CDR3 bases: TGTGCTAGTGGTTCCCGACTAGCGGGAGGGCCCTACGAGCAGTACTTC. Combining the CDR3 with reference TRBV12-5 and TRBJ2-7 gives the whole variable domain DARVTQTPRHKVTEMGQEVTMRCQPILGHNTVFWYRQTMMQGLELLAYFRNRAPLDDSGMPKDRFSAEMPDATLATLKIQPSEPRDSAVYFCASGSRLAGGPYEQYFGPGTRLTVT.

This clonotype was observed a handful of times. The chain combines TRBV4-1 with TRBJ2-3; possible D gene TRBD1, 5 bases. CDR1 MGHRA and CDR2 YSYEKL come from the germline V gene. V lost 8 bases to trimming and J lost 2 bases, with 17 bases between them. CDR3 length: 15 residues. In DNA, the CDR3 is TGCGCCAGCTCCCCCGACAGACCATTCACAGATACGCAGTATTTT. This codes for CASSPDRPFTDTQYF.

Many counts were recorded for this clonotype. In DNA, the CDR3 is TGTGCCAGCAGTGAAGCGGGAGGGGCAATTACGTATGGCTACACCTTC. Residues: CASSEAGGAITYGYTF. V and J are TRBV6-1 and TRBJ1-2; tentatively, D is TRBD1 (5 bases). CDR1 and CDR2 (germline): MNHNS, SASEGT. V shed 0 bases and J shed 5 bases, with 16 bases lying between them. This CDR3 comprises 16 residues.

The chain is built from TRBV5-1 and TRBJ2-4, with 7 bases aligning to TRBD1. V lost 0 bases to trimming and J lost 13 bases; unmatched junction nucleotides: 16. CDR1 is SGHRS, CDR2 YFSETQ, per germline. The CDR3 runs 16 residues. The CDR3: CASSLGDRMAYNEQYF. The CDR3 DNA sequence: TGCGCCAGCAGCTTGGGGGACAGAATGGCCTACAATGAGCAGTACTTC. The whole variable domain, filled in from reference TRBV5-1 and TRBJ2-4, reads KAGVTQTPRYLIKTRGQQVTLSCSPISGHRSVSWYQQTPGQGLQFLFEYFSETQRNKGNFPGRFSGRQFSNSRSEMNVSTLELGDSALYLCASSLGDRMAYNEQYFGAGTRLSVL.

This clonotype has a count of ten or more. The rearrangement joins TRBV29-1 to TRBJ2-1; TRBD1 matches at 10 bases. CDR3 length: 13 residues. CDR1 is SQVTM, CDR2 ANQGSEA, per germline. Unmatched junction bases numbered 7, after V lost 6 bases and J lost 8 bases. CDR3 loop: CSVPGQGTHEQFF. The CDR3, as DNA: TGCAGCGTCCCGGGACAGGGGACCCATGAGCAGTTCTTC.

This clonotype was picked up many times. The J gene is TRBJ2-3, the V gene TRBV20-1; TRBD2 might be the D (6 bases). The germline V gene encodes CDR1 DFQATT and CDR2 SNEGSKA (reference sequence). V shed 6 bases and J shed 4 bases, with 14 bases lying between them. CDR3 length: 13 amino acids. The CDR3 DNA sequence: TGCAGTGCCGGGACTCCGGGAGCAGATACGCAGTATTTT. As protein: CSAGTPGADTQYF.

This clonotype was picked up a small number of times. The chain is built from TRBV10-3 and TRBJ2-5, with 10 bases that match TRBD2. The CDR3 loop spans 14 amino acids. The germline CDR1 and CDR2 sequences are ENHRY and SYGVKD. Trimming took 6 bases from V and 2 from J; bases not matched to a gene: 3. The CDR3 sequence: CAISRTSGQETQYF. The CDR3 nucleotides are TGTGCCATCAGCCGGACTAGCGGACAAGAGACCCAGTACTTC.

This chain joins TRBV18 and TRBJ2-5; 10 nucleotides line up with TRBD2. The J segment lost 4 bases and the V segment lost 3 bases, leaving 5 bases of the junction unmatched. CDR1 is KGHSH, CDR2 LQKENI, per germline. The CDR3 is 15 residues long. CDR3 protein: CASSPVLAGRETQYF. The DNA for the CDR3 is TGTGCCAGCTCACCGGTACTAGCGGGACGAGAGACCCAGTACTTC.

Details on this clonotype: The CDR3 carries no conserved terminal phenylalanine or tryptophan, so it likely arises from a read error. V and J are TRBV7-2 and TRBJ2-7; D might be TRBD2 (5 bases). Deletions cut 5 bases from V and 3 bases from J, with 26 bases between. Germline values: CDR1 SGHTA, CDR2 FQGNSA. The CDR3 runs to 18 residues. The CDR3 loop is CASSNPPGIVGSGYEQYS. CDR3 in DNA: TGTGCCAGCAGCAATCCTCCCGGGATAGTCGGGTCAGGCTACGAGCAGTACTCC.

This clonotype was seen repeatedly, ten times or more. The J gene is TRBJ1-4, the V gene TRBV6-2 or TRBV6-3, with TRBD1 matching over 7 bases. Losses at the gene ends were 8 bases for V and 5 bases for J; bases not matched to a gene: 2. Per germline, CDR1 MNHEY and CDR2 SVGEGT. The CDR3 is 12 residues long. The chain's CDR3 is CASSDRNEKLFF. DNA of the CDR3: TGTGCCAGCTCGGACAGGAATGAAAAACTGTTTTTT.

To note about this clonotype: This likely traces to a read error, being one base from a far larger clone. This sequence joins TRBV14 and TRBJ2-3; the match to TRBD2 covers 9 bases. CDR1 and CDR2 from the germline V gene are SGHDN and FVKESK. CDR3 length: 17 amino acids. The CDR3 loop reads CAGSYGRLAGNTDTQYF. The CDR3 coding sequence is TGTGCCGGCAGCTACGGGAGGCTAGCGGGAAACACAGATACGCAGTATTTT.

The chain carries TRBV6-2 or TRBV6-3 and TRBJ1-6, with no clear D. V lost 2 bases to trimming and J lost 9 bases, with 17 bases between them. CDR1 MNHEY and CDR2 SVGEGT come from the germline V gene. The length of the CDR3 is 16 residues. CDR3 protein: CASSYGIYPGSSPLHF. CDR3 in DNA: TGTGCCAGCAGTTACGGTATTTACCCTGGGAGTTCACCCCTCCACTTT.